Presented here are 17 T cell receptor gamma chains from one specimen sequenced in a study of gamma delta lymphoproliferative disorders and STAT genes. Genomic DNA from isolated PBMCs served as the sequencing template. TCRdb reanalysed the multiplex PCR reads via CATT. The sample yields about 2,000 gamma-chain clones, roughly 20% seen once. Input material: blood. The receptors shown here come from a human donor in good health.

By share, this clone ranks as large. Within the sample, other DNA sequences also encode this same CDR3. This chain joins TRGV10 and TRGJP1. TCRdb does not report a J gene; here it was assigned by matching the DNA to germline references. TRGV10 is given ORF status, its function remaining uncertain. The V segment lost 8 bases and the J segment 0 bases; nucleotides outside the gene matches: 34. The CDR3 totals 24 residues. CDR3 coding DNA: TGTGCTGCGTGGGATTATATCTCCGATATTGGCCGCGGCCGTCCACATACCACTGGTTGGTTCAAGATATTT. As protein: CAAWDYISDIGRGRPHTTGWFKIF.

This clone was found a few times. TCRdb's entry gives the protein of a much larger clone, which mismatches this DNA's translation at residue 5, likely from a read error; the protein reported here is translated from the DNA. The chain is built from TRGV4 and TRGJ1 or TRGJ2. The J gene, left out of TCRdb, was set here by checking the DNA against germline. There are 14 residues in the CDR3. V gave up 5 bases and J gave up 3 bases; unmatched junction bases: 10. Germline V lookup: CDR1 EGSTGY, CDR2 YDSYTSSV. The CDR3 sequence: CATWASYSYYKKLF. DNA for the CDR3: TGTGCCACCTGGGCTTCATATTCTTATTATAAGAAACTCTTT.

This clone rates as large. The same CDR3 can be traced to other DNA sequences in this sample. V gene TRGV2 was called; the J gene was not. The CDR3 runs 14 residues. Germline CDR1 reads EGSNGY; CDR2 reads YDSYNSKV. The DNA of the CDR3 is TGTGCCACCTGGGACGGGCTTTGCCCCGGCGGAAAACTCTTT. The encoded protein is CATWDGLCPGGKLF.

The chain recombines TRGV10 with TRGJ1 or TRGJ2. TCRdb is silent on the J gene; assignment here came from matching the DNA to germline. TRGV10 is flagged as an ORF with uncertain function. The CDR3 extends over 14 amino acids. Trimming took 8 bases from V and 2 from J; bases not matched to a gene: 10. CDR3 in amino acids: CAAWDYTDYYKKLF. CDR3 DNA sequence: TGTGCTGCGTGGGATTATACCGATTATTATAAGAAACTCTTT.

Details on this clone: The DNA is left out, because the CDR3 cannot be placed on it with certainty; the CDR3 is given as TCRdb lists it. There is no J gene call, but TRGV11 is given as the V gene. TRGV11 is designated an ORF whose function remains uncertain. Including both end residues, the CDR3 is 16 amino acids long. The CDR3 sequence: CTTVPAGLGNLYKKLF.

This clone ranks as medium-sized. The chain recombines TRGV11 with TRGJ1 or TRGJ2. No J segment appears in TCRdb, so it was assigned here by matching the sequence to germline. TRGV11 is an ORF, and what it does is uncertain. The CDR3 totals 14 residues. V was clipped by 0 bases and J by 12 bases; unmatched bases: 11. The CDR3 loop is CACWIRHPRMGKLF. In nucleotides, the CDR3 is TGTGCCTGCTGGATTAGGCACCCCCGAATGGGGAAACTCTTT.

This clone counts as hyperexpanded. The same CDR3 can be traced to other DNA sequences in this sample. The chain links TRGV10 to TRGJ1 or TRGJ2. TCRdb gives no J gene; it was assigned here by matching the DNA to germline. TRGV10 is an ORF for which the function is uncertain. The CDR3 has 10 residues. V lost 8 bases and J lost 11; bases outside the gene matches: 7. The CDR3 DNA follows: TGTGCTGCGTGGGATGGGGAGAAACTCTTT. It encodes CAAWDGEKLF.

Remarks on this clone: The DNA is omitted, as the CDR3 cannot be located on it reliably, and the CDR3 follows TCRdb's listing. CDR3 in amino acids: CATWDGPRFMRNSLAVEQHF. V gene TRGV4 was called; the J gene was not. CDR1 is EGSTGY, CDR2 YDSYTSSV, per germline. The CDR3 spans 20 amino acids, including both terminal residues.

Comments on this clone: It differs at one base from a far larger clone, so likely a read error. Other DNA sequences in this specimen translate into the identical CDR3. V is TRGV4 and J is TRGJ1 or TRGJ2. The J gene, not given by TCRdb, was assigned here from a germline match of the nucleotide sequence. Germline loops: CDR1 EGSTGY, CDR2 YDSYTSSV. The length of the CDR3 is 12 residues. The CDR3 reads CATWPFRAKKLF. The CDR3 coding sequence is TGCGCCACCTGGCCCTTTCGGGCTAAGAAACTCTTT.

This clone was seen more than once but under ten times. This rearrangement joins TRGV5 to TRGJP1. The J gene, not given by TCRdb, was assigned here from a germline match of the nucleotide sequence. The CDR3 is 15 amino acids. J gave up 6 bases and V 5 bases, and 12 bases lay outside the gene matches. Germline lookup yields CDR1 VINAFY and CDR2 YDVSNSKD. This CDR3 reads CATWAPRGAGWFKIF. Here the CDR3 DNA reads TGTGCCACCTGGGCCCCCCGAGGAGCTGGTTGGTTCAAGATATTT.

V is TRGV2 and J is TRGJP. The J gene, missing from TCRdb, was assigned here through DNA to germline matching. The CDR3 contains 16 residues. Germline values: CDR1 EGSNGY, CDR2 YDSYNSKV. Trimming cost V 0 bases and J 17 bases; bases outside gene matches: 13. The CDR3 nucleotides are TGTGCCACCTGGGACGGGCAAAGAGTTGGGCAAAAAATCAAGGTATTT. The encoded protein is CATWDGQRVGQKIKVF.

This clone was observed at least ten times. The TCRdb protein, from a much larger clone, departs from this DNA's translation at residue 10, likely by read error; the protein shown derives from the DNA. The rearrangement joins TRGV10 to TRGJP1. The J gene, not given by TCRdb, was assigned here from a germline match of the nucleotide sequence. TRGV10 is designated an ORF whose function remains uncertain. The CDR3 has 13 residues. The CDR3 region is CAAWGVTGWVKIF. DNA of the CDR3: TGTGCTGCGTGGGGCGTAACTGGTTGGGTCAAGATATTT.

The chain is built from TRGV11 and TRGJ1 or TRGJ2. Assignment of the J gene here rests on matching the DNA to germline, because TCRdb gives none. TRGV11 is marked as an open reading frame, function uncertain. The J segment lost 10 bases and the V segment lost 0 bases, leaving 9 bases of the junction unmatched. CDR3 length: 14 amino acids. The CDR3 sequence is CACWIRHLTWKKLF. The CDR3 DNA reads TGTGCCTGCTGGATTAGGCACCTGACTTGGAAGAAACTCTTT.

This clone was detected only a few times. A read error likely explains why the TCRdb protein, taken from a much larger clone, differs from this DNA's translation at residue 6; the protein shown is translated from the DNA. The J gene is TRGJ1 or TRGJ2, the V gene TRGV10. TCRdb lists no J gene, so it was determined here by aligning the DNA to germline. TRGV10 is annotated as an ORF whose role is uncertain. The CDR3 is 10 amino acids. The V gene end was trimmed by 8 bases and the J gene end by 5 bases; junction bases not matched to a gene: 1. The CDR3 here is CAAWDYKKLF. The CDR3 bases are TGTGCTGCGTGGGATTATAAGAAACTCTTT.

This clone is termed large. The genes are TRGV2 and TRGJP2. TCRdb supplies no J gene; here it was assigned by aligning the nucleotide sequence to germline. J was trimmed by 0 bases and V by 1 base; bases with no gene match: 2. There are 15 residues in the CDR3. CDR1 is EGSNGY and CDR2 is YDSYNSKV in the germline V gene. DNA of the CDR3: TGTGCCACCTGGGACGGTTATAGTAGTGATTGGATCAAGACGTTT. Amino acid sequence: CATWDGYSSDWIKTF.

Relative to its sample, this clone is medium-sized. The V gene is TRGV2, the J gene TRGJ1 or TRGJ2. The J gene, not given by TCRdb, was assigned here from a germline match of the nucleotide sequence. The germline CDR1 and CDR2 sequences are EGSNGY and YDSYNSKV. The CDR3 has 13 amino acids. V lost 0 bases to trimming and J lost 7 bases; unmatched junction nucleotides: 6. For the CDR3, the DNA is TGTGCCACCTGGGACGGGCCCTGGTATAAGAAACTCTTT. Translating gives CATWDGPWYKKLF.

By frequency in the sample, this clone is medium-sized. The chain links TRGV9 to TRGJ1 or TRGJ2. No J gene is reported in TCRdb; it was inferred here by comparing the DNA with germline. The germline V gene encodes CDR1 GITISATS and CDR2 ISYDGTV (reference sequence). With 0 bases clipped from V and 4 bases from J, the junction kept 3 bases outside the gene matches. This CDR3 has 13 residues. CDR3 coding DNA: TGTGCCTTGTGGGAGGTGCAATATTATAAGAAACTCTTT. Amino acid sequence: CALWEVQYYKKLF.